This entry lists 3 T cell receptor beta chains sequenced from one sample in a study of memory CD4+ T cells and cytomegalovirus serostatus. Single viable CD3+CD4+CD8-CD45RO+ cells were sorted as the memory CD4+ T cells. Data came from immunoSEQ multiplex PCR; TCRdb stores just in-frame clones and leaves some out. The sample lists roughly 86,000 clones, approximately 80% occurring once. Input material: memory CD4+ T cells from blood. The receptors originated from an adult in good health and CMV-seropositive.

The chain combines TRBV28 with TRBJ1-1; unclear D gene. This CDR3 comprises 11 residues. CDR1 MDHEN and CDR2 SYDVKM come from the germline V gene. Deletions cut 6 bases from V and 8 bases from J, with 10 bases between. The CDR3, as DNA: TGTGCCAGCAGAATTACTACGGAAGCTTTCTTT. Translation: CASRITTEAFF.

This chain joins TRBV7-8 and TRBJ2-5, with D unresolved. Trimming left V 1 base short and J 4 bases short, with 7 bases between. The CDR3 spans 13 residues. The V gene's germline CDR1 is SGHVS and CDR2 FQNEAQ. CDR3 sequence reads: CASSLGGGETQYF. CDR3 DNA sequence: TGTGCCAGCAGCTTAGGGGGTGGAGAGACCCAGTACTTC.

The J gene is TRBJ2-5, the V gene TRBV27; 10 positions match TRBD2. Germline assignment: CDR1 MNHEY and CDR2 SMNVEV (reference sequence). Trimming removed 6 bases from V and 5 bases from J; junction bases left unmatched: 6. The length of the CDR3 is 14 residues. The CDR3 DNA reads as TGTGCCAGCAGAAGACTAGCGGGTAGGGAGACCCAGTACTTC. This translates into CASRRLAGRETQYF.